This record looks at one TCR beta chain sequence and its context. This clone was recorded once. Its binding antigen is unknown. Base qualities are missing; no much larger clone stands one base away. TCRbeta CDR3 regions were amplified from genomic DNA by means of the immunoSEQ Assay, a bias-controlled multiplex PCR. The paper's processing steps were these. The number of nucleated cells in each sample was estimated from the amplification of reference gene primers within the assay. To quantify the absolute abundance of each unique TCRbeta CDR3 rearrangement, sequence reads were collapsed and filtered. For each sample, productive Simpson clonality was calculated by taking the square root of Simpson's diversity index across productive rearrangements. TCRdb stores this immuneACCESS table with in-frame sequences only. Part of the clones is absent; in the studies checked, under half of the shortfall reflects unresolved V genes, and no reason is known for the rest. That table gives V, J and clone size, and the DNA gave D and trimming. In all, the sample holds about half a million clones, and about 88% of those were seen once. The ten largest make up around 0.92% of the sample.

These data originate in a study of blood T cell repertoires in COVID-19 (TCRdb year 2020). Study-level background: Samples covering the acute and convalescent phases of COVID-19 were provided by collaborators in the United States, Italy and Spain. The prospective study material was composed of cDNA or gDNA derived from T cells, B-cell-depleted T cells, or PBMCs. The dataset comprised deeply sampled blood TCRbeta repertoires from subjects exposed to, actively infected with, or recovered from COVID-19. The repertoires were released in a freely available public database meant as a resource for research on the immune response to SARS-CoV-2. The samples were drawn from the first 160 participants of the ongoing ImmuneRACE study and from 950 to 1,500 subjects provided by 6 global collaborators. Sample metadata almost always included a de-identified subject ID, COVID-19 status, age in years and sex. Where available, HLA class I and class II types were taken from metadata supplied by the sample provider and were not determined by assay-based typing.

At one collaborating source in Seattle, patients were enrolled during active infection and were followed longitudinally through the course of disease. The collaborating institutions used their own protocols to collect whole blood in K2EDTA tubes. Collaborator samples were shipped for TCRbeta analysis as frozen whole blood, isolated PBMCs, or DNA extracted from either sample type. Per the germline V gene (reference sequence), GTSNPN is the CDR1 and SVGIG is the CDR2. Trimming removed 4 bases from V and 2 bases from J, leaving 12 bases between the germline ends. Inclusive of the bounding cysteine and phenylalanine, the CDR3 is 13 residues long. Only CDR3 DNA remains: 39 bases, in frame from the first base. What the study reported, not specific to this receptor: Clinical and demographic metadata were provided uncurated, with the amount varying by source and participant.

This TCR was sampled from a man between 18 and 29 years old with COVID-19, enrolled during active disease. Sequenced material: peripheral blood. The chain links TRBV30 with TRBJ2-7; a tentative D call is TRBD2 (6 bases match). CDR3 region: CAWTRLGAYEQYF. The base sequence is TGTGCCTGGACCCGACTAGGGGCCTACGAGCAGTACTTC.